Listed here are 28 T cell receptor beta chains from one sample, sequenced in a study of CD8 T cells in ankylosing spondylitis. TCRdb redid the calling of the 5' RACE reads with MiXCR, one entry per CDR3 protein. The table records about 360,000 distinct CDR3 sequences, approximately 22% of them present only once. Sequenced: blood, either unsorted or a sorted T cell fraction (not recorded which). Receptor source: a male donor with ankylosing spondylitis or in good health (not recorded which).

The chain combines TRBV12-3 or TRBV12-4 with TRBJ2-3; D possibly matches TRBD1 or TRBD2 (5 bases each). V lost 4 bases, J lost 6 bases, and 14 bases lay in between. This CDR3 has 14 amino acids. CDR3 nucleotide sequence: TGTGCCAGCAGTTGGGACCTGGGACCGGATACGCAGTATTTT. This gives the protein CASSWDLGPDTQYF.

This clonotype was seen a few times. CDR3 bases: TGCAGTGCTAGCCCTCCCAACTCGAGGGAGCAGTTCTTC. This gives the protein CSASPPNSREQFF. The chain employs TRBV20-1 and TRBJ2-1; D not certain. The germline V gene encodes CDR1 DFQATT and CDR2 SNEGSKA (reference sequence). The CDR3 contains 13 residues. Between the trimmed V and J ends, which lost 3 bases and 10 bases, there was a span of 16 bases.

The rearrangement links TRBV5-6 to TRBJ2-3; TRBD2 matches at 14 bases. J gave up 1 base and V 4 bases, and 5 bases lay outside the gene matches. The germline CDR1 and CDR2 sequences are SGHDT and YYEEEE. The CDR3 has 17 residues. The DNA of the CDR3 is TGTGCCAGCAGCCCCGGGACTAGCGGGGGCCGCACAGATACGCAGTATTTT. Its protein product is CASSPGTSGGRTDTQYF.

The CDR3 region has the DNA TGCAGTGCTAGAGGAGGCTCTACCTCCTACAATGAGCAGTTCTTC. Its translation is CSARGGSTSYNEQFF. The chain uses TRBV20-1 and TRBJ2-1; no clear D. Trimming removed 1 base from V and 0 bases from J, with 10 bases in between. Looked up from germline, CDR1 is DFQATT and CDR2 is SNEGSKA (reference sequence). The CDR3 spans 15 residues.

The chain recombines TRBV7-8 with TRBJ2-1, with 14 bases fitting TRBD2. The germline V gene encodes CDR1 SGHVS and CDR2 FQNEAQ. Trimming took 4 bases from V and 0 from J; bases not matched to a gene: 8. CDR3 length: 19 amino acids. This chain's CDR3 is CASSSGTSGGPSSYNEQFF. The CDR3 nucleotides are TGTGCCAGCAGCTCCGGGACTAGCGGGGGCCCCAGCTCCTACAATGAGCAGTTCTTC.

This clonotype has a handful of counts. The V and J genes are TRBV12-3 or TRBV12-4 and TRBJ1-5, with TRBD1 as a possible D gene (5 bases). The CDR3 extends over 15 amino acids. Trimming left V 5 bases short and J 3 bases short, with 14 bases between. The CDR3 DNA reads TGTGCCAGCAGTCCGGGGCCCACCCACAATCAGCCCCAGCATTTT. Its protein product is CASSPGPTHNQPQHF.

The chain is built from TRBV3-1 and TRBJ2-7; no firm D call. The V end lost 3 bases, the J end lost 0 bases, and 21 bases lay between the germline ends. Germline V gene sequence: CDR1 LGHDT, CDR2 YNNKEL (reference sequence). The CDR3 is 18 amino acids. CDR3 DNA sequence: TGTGCCAGCAGCCAGACGTATCGCCGGGTCTCGAGCTCCTACGAGCAGTACTTC. It yields the protein CASSQTYRRVSSSYEQYF.

The chain joins TRBV11-2 to TRBJ2-1, with D possibly matching TRBD2 (7 bases). Germline assignment: CDR1 SGHAT and CDR2 FQNNGV. CDR3 length: 15 amino acids. V lost 6 bases to trimming and J lost 2 bases, with 14 bases between them. CDR3 amino acids: CASRPRGHTYNEQFF. As DNA, the CDR3 is TGTGCCAGCAGACCGCGGGGGCATACCTACAATGAGCAGTTCTTC.

The V call is TRBV11-1, the J call TRBJ2-7; D is unclear. CDR1 and CDR2 from the germline V gene are SGHAT and FQDESV (reference sequence). The CDR3 loop spans 15 amino acids. The V gene lost 7 bases and the J gene lost 2 bases, with 18 bases spanning the gap. This CDR3 reads CASMVVAPYPYEQYF. CDR3 nucleotide sequence: TGTGCCAGCATGGTGGTGGCGCCCTATCCCTACGAGCAGTACTTC.

This rearrangement joins TRBV7-2 to TRBJ2-3; 9 positions match TRBD1. The CDR3 is 15 residues long. Per germline, CDR1 SGHTA and CDR2 FQGNSA. V lost 3 bases, J lost 5 bases, and 6 bases stayed unmatched. The CDR3 DNA reads TGTGCCAGCAGCTTCGGGACAGGGCTTGGAGATACGCAGTATTTT. Its translation: CASSFGTGLGDTQYF.

This chain uses TRBV7-9 with TRBJ2-7; the D is unclear. V lost 1 base to trimming and J lost 6 bases, with 10 bases between them. CDR1 is SEHNR, CDR2 FQNEAQ, per germline (reference sequence). The CDR3 contains 13 residues. CDR3 in amino acids: CASSLEALPEQYF. The CDR3 DNA reads as TGTGCCAGCAGCTTAGAGGCCCTGCCCGAGCAGTACTTC.

The chain combines TRBV29-1 with TRBJ2-7; D is possibly TRBD1 or TRBD2 (5 bases each). Trimming pared 4 bases from V and 9 bases from J, leaving 16 bases between. CDR1 and CDR2 (germline): SQVTM, ANQGSEA. The CDR3 has 12 residues. The CDR3 reads CSVVSFGGAQYF. In nucleotides, the CDR3 is TGCAGCGTTGTTTCGTTTGGGGGAGCGCAGTACTTC.

This chain uses TRBV18 with TRBJ2-1; the match to TRBD1 covers 8 bases. Unmatched junction bases numbered 11, after V lost 3 bases and J lost 7 bases. In germline, CDR1 is KGHSH, CDR2 LQKENI. The CDR3 contains 16 residues. The CDR3 protein is CASSPRTGPGWNEQFF. The DNA of the CDR3 is TGTGCCAGCTCACCCCGGACAGGGCCCGGGTGGAATGAGCAGTTCTTC.

This clonotype was counted a few times. The V and J genes are TRBV28 and TRBJ2-3, with 10 bases lining up with TRBD1. The CDR3 runs to 15 residues. V shed 10 bases, J shed 5 bases, and the junction held 12 bases outside the gene matches. The V gene's germline CDR1 is MDHEN and CDR2 SYDVKM. The DNA of the CDR3 is TGTGCCACCCAGATCCCTGGACAGGGGGGAGATACGCAGTATTTT. It specifies CATQIPGQGGDTQYF. Combining the CDR3 with reference TRBV28 and TRBJ2-3 gives the whole variable domain DVKVTQSSRYLVKRTGEKVFLECVQDMDHENMFWYRQDPGLGLRLIYFSYDVKMKEKGDIPEGYSVSREKKERFSLILESASTNQTSMYLCATQIPGQGGDTQYFGPGTRLTVL.

This clonotype was counted a few times. This chain uses TRBV4-1 with TRBJ2-1, with TRBD1 identical over 9 bases. Germline trimming cut 3 bases from V and 9 bases from J; bases unmatched to any gene: 9. Germline loops: CDR1 MGHRA, CDR2 YSYEKL. The CDR3 has 15 residues. The CDR3 sequence: CASSQAGTGIGEQFF. CDR3 sequence (DNA): TGCGCCAGCAGCCAGGCCGGGACAGGGATCGGTGAGCAGTTCTTC.

This clonotype was detected only a few times. The chain recombines TRBV25-1 with TRBJ2-1; either TRBD1 or TRBD2 may supply D (5 bases each). V dropped 10 bases and J dropped 6 bases, with 10 bases sitting between them. This CDR3 comprises 11 residues. Germline values: CDR1 MGHDK, CDR2 SYGVNS. The CDR3 nucleotides read TGTGCCACCCTCGGGGCCAATGAGCAGTTCTTC. This encodes CATLGANEQFF.

The V gene is TRBV6-9, the J gene TRBJ1-3; possibly TRBD1 for D (5 bases). Looked up from germline, CDR1 is MNHGY and CDR2 is SVAAGI. V lost 8 bases and J 0 bases, leaving 17 bases between the germline ends. The CDR3 runs to 16 residues. The CDR3 spells CASGWGRSTSGNTIYF. CDR3 coding DNA: TGTGCCAGCGGATGGGGACGATCCACCTCTGGAAACACCATATATTTT.

V and J are TRBV6-1 and TRBJ2-7; unclear D gene. The CDR3 sequence is 12 residues long. The V gene's germline CDR1 is MNHNS and CDR2 SASEGT. Trimming took off 7 bases at V and 2 bases at J, with 9 bases between the two ends. The CDR3 reads CASTHTAYEQYF. The CDR3 DNA is TGTGCCAGCACTCACACAGCCTACGAGCAGTACTTC.

This clonotype has a handful of counts. This chain joins TRBV5-4 and TRBJ2-7, with D maybe TRBD1 (6 bases). The germline V gene encodes CDR1 SGHNT and CDR2 YYREEE (reference sequence). Trimming removed 4 bases at V and 2 bases at J, with 13 bases between. This CDR3 contains 14 residues. CDR3 nucleotides: TGTGCCAGCAGCAAGGGGGTCGGACCCTACGAGCAGTACTTC. Translating gives CASSKGVGPYEQYF. The full variable domain, with the rest looked up from reference TRBV5-4 and TRBJ2-7, is ETGVTQSPTHLIKTRGQQVTLRCSSQSGHNTVSWYQQALGQGPQFIFQYYREEENGRGNFPPRFSGLQFPNYSSELNVNALELDDSALYLCASSKGVGPYEQYFGPGTRLTVT.

There are a few counts of this clonotype. V gene TRBV9 combines with J gene TRBJ2-5, with 9 nucleotides matching TRBD2. The CDR3 is 15 amino acids. Germline values: CDR1 SGDLS, CDR2 YYNGEE. With 9 bases clipped from V and 2 bases from J, the junction kept 11 bases outside the gene matches. DNA of the CDR3: TGTGCCACCTCGGAGAGCGGGGGGACGCAAGAGACCCAGTACTTC. This encodes CATSESGGTQETQYF.

V usage is TRBV20-1 and J usage is TRBJ2-5; 11 bases are shared with TRBD1. Germline V lookup: CDR1 DFQATT, CDR2 SNEGSKA (reference sequence). This CDR3 region has 14 residues. V was pared by 5 bases and J by 5 bases, with 7 bases of the junction left unmatched. CDR3 in amino acids: CSARPDRGLETQYF. The CDR3 nucleotides read TGCAGTGCTCGCCCGGACAGGGGGCTGGAGACCCAGTACTTC.

This clonotype was seen at least ten times. This sequence joins TRBV28 and TRBJ2-7; D perhaps matches TRBD1 (5 bases). The CDR3 sequence is 15 residues long. In germline, CDR1 is MDHEN, CDR2 SYDVKM. V was pared by 5 bases and J by 4 bases, with 18 bases between. CDR3 residues: CASSPFQGTSYEQYF. CDR3 in DNA: TGTGCCAGCAGTCCCTTCCAGGGAACTTCTTACGAGCAGTACTTC.

Only a few counts were recorded for this clonotype. The chain has TRBV13 and TRBJ2-4; 10 bases are shared with TRBD1. Germline V gene sequence: CDR1 PRHDT, CDR2 FYEKMQ (reference sequence). V shed 0 bases and J 8 bases; nucleotides not matched to a gene: 4. The CDR3 has 15 amino acids. CDR3 in amino acids: CASSLGGGTGDIQYF. In DNA, the CDR3 is TGTGCCAGCAGCTTAGGAGGAGGGACAGGGGACATTCAGTACTTC.

This clonotype was observed many times. V and J are TRBV12-3 or TRBV12-4 and TRBJ2-3; D is uncertain. Trimming took 7 bases from V and 2 from J, leaving 10 bases between them. This CDR3 contains 13 residues. In DNA form, the CDR3 reads TGTGCCAGCAATAGTGGAGTCACAGATACGCAGTATTTT. It is translated as CASNSGVTDTQYF.

The rearrangement uses TRBV20-1 and TRBJ2-3; D may be TRBD2 (6 bases). The CDR3 runs to 16 residues. Germline V gives CDR1 DFQATT, CDR2 SNEGSKA (reference sequence). The V gene lost 6 bases and the J gene lost 6 bases, with 25 bases spanning the gap. CDR3 residues: CSAQNRDSLIFDTQYF. CDR3 in DNA: TGCAGTGCGCAGAACCGGGACTCCCTAATTTTTGATACGCAGTATTTT.

This chain joins TRBV20-1 and TRBJ2-1; TRBD2 matches 8 bases. The CDR3 is 14 residues long. Germline CDR1 is DFQATT and CDR2 is SNEGSKA (reference sequence). With 5 bases clipped from V and 8 bases from J, the junction kept 11 bases outside the gene matches. CDR3 region: CSAWGTRFLDEQFF. The CDR3 DNA sequence: TGCAGTGCTTGGGGGACTAGATTTCTGGATGAGCAGTTCTTC.

The genes are TRBV4-1 and TRBJ2-3; the D gene is possibly TRBD2 (5 bases). V lost 3 bases, J lost 7 bases, and 11 bases lay in between. Germline values: CDR1 MGHRA, CDR2 YSYEKL. CDR3 size: 13 residues. The CDR3, as DNA: TGCGCCAGCAGCCAGAGCCTAGCAAATACGCAGTATTTT. It translates to CASSQSLANTQYF.

Turning to this clonotype: One end of the junction fails to match germline, which may point to a read error. DNA for the CDR3: TGTGCCAGCAGCTCCGCACAGTACAAAGAGCAGTTCTTC. This gives the protein CASSSAQYKEQFF. The V and J genes are TRBV7-8 and TRBJ2-1; no reliable D call. Germline values: CDR1 SGHVS, CDR2 FQNEAQ. The CDR3 sequence is 13 residues long.